Below, 22 T cell receptor beta chains from the same sample are listed, as sequenced in a study of cytomegalovirus exposure and HLA in healthy donors. Primers included in the PCR were 60 Vbeta and 13 Jbeta primers. Sequenced by immunoSEQ multiplex PCR; TCRdb stores in-frame clones only, minus some. Of 110,000 to 150,000 clones listed, approximately 78% were seen once; the top ten hold 2.5% to 3.5%. The specimen sequenced was PBMCs. These receptors originate from a female donor in good health and CMV-seronegative.

The V call is TRBV7-3, the J call TRBJ2-3; 12 bases line up with TRBD2. The CDR3 spans 14 residues. The junction had 6 bases not matched to a gene; V was cut back by 8 bases and J by 6 bases. Looked up from germline, CDR1 is SGHTA and CDR2 is FQGTGA. CDR3 bases: TGTGCCAGCTCACTAGCGGGAGGAGGGGATACGCAGTATTTT. The encoded protein is CASSLAGGGDTQYF.

This clone was observed a few times. This chain uses TRBV7-8 with TRBJ1-5, with TRBD1 matching 7 bases. This CDR3 region has 18 residues. V shed 5 bases and J 0 bases; nucleotides not matched to a gene: 13. Germline V gives CDR1 SGHVS, CDR2 FQNEAQ. This CDR3 reads CASSLSRDSPISNQPQHF. The CDR3 DNA sequence: TGTGCCAGCAGCCTAAGTCGGGACAGTCCTATTAGCAATCAGCCCCAGCATTTT.

With regard to this clone: Within the sample, other DNA sequences also encode this same CDR3. The chain has TRBV28 and TRBJ2-7; D is unresolved. This CDR3 contains 12 residues. The V gene's germline CDR1 is MDHEN and CDR2 SYDVKM. With 5 bases removed from V and 0 bases from J, the gap between germline ends came to 5 bases. CDR3 in DNA: TGTGCCAGCAGTCTCAGCTCCTACGAGCAGTACTTC. Encoded protein: CASSLSSYEQYF. Drawing the rest from reference TRBV28 and TRBJ2-7, the complete variable domain is DVKVTQSSRYLVKRTGEKVFLECVQDMDHENMFWYRQDPGLGLRLIYFSYDVKMKEKGDIPEGYSVSREKKERFSLILESASTNQTSMYLCASSLSSYEQYFGPGTRLTVT.

V usage is TRBV11-2 and J usage is TRBJ1-2, with D perhaps TRBD1 (5 bases). The CDR3 runs to 14 residues. The ends were cut back, 1 base at V and 1 base at J, with 7 bases in the middle. The germline V gene encodes CDR1 SGHAT and CDR2 FQNNGV. The CDR3 DNA reads TGTGCCAGCAGCTTAGGCGACAGTAACTATGGCTACACCTTC. Encoded protein: CASSLGDSNYGYTF.

This clone was observed a handful of times. The V call is TRBV5-1, the J call TRBJ1-5; 7 bases align to TRBD1. The J segment lost 5 bases and the V segment lost 2 bases, leaving 1 base of the junction unmatched. In germline, CDR1 is SGHRS, CDR2 YFSETQ. The CDR3 length is 13 residues. In DNA form, the CDR3 reads TGCGCCAGCAGCTTCCAGGGGGATCAGCCCCAGCATTTT. Protein: CASSFQGDQPQHF.

This clone has just one count. The chain has TRBV2 and TRBJ1-2, with 10 bases aligning to TRBD1. Germline V gene lookup returns CDR1 SNHLY and CDR2 FYNNEI. V lost 6 bases to trimming and J lost 6 bases; unmatched junction nucleotides: 13. The CDR3 totals 16 residues. DNA of the CDR3: TGTGCCAGCAGCCTAAGAGGGACAGGGGATATCAATGGCTACACCTTC. This gives the protein CASSLRGTGDINGYTF.

V usage is TRBV19 and J usage is TRBJ2-2; 16 bases line up with TRBD2. CDR3 length: 18 residues. Germline V CDR1 and CDR2: LNHDA, SQIVND (reference sequence). J gave up 4 bases and V 6 bases, and 8 bases lay outside the gene matches. In nucleotides, the CDR3 is TGTGCCAGTAGGACACAGGGACTAGCGGGAGGGGTCACCGGGGAGCTGTTTTTT. It encodes CASRTQGLAGGVTGELFF.

The chain recombines TRBV10-3 with TRBJ1-1; D is unresolved. Trimming left V 3 bases short and J 1 base short, with 12 bases between. The CDR3 is made up of 15 amino acids. CDR1 is ENHRY, CDR2 SYGVKD, per germline. The CDR3 spells CAISDRGKTNTEAFF. CDR3 coding DNA: TGTGCCATCAGTGATAGAGGGAAGACGAACACTGAAGCTTTCTTT.

The chain recombines TRBV2 with TRBJ1-6; 9 bases are a match to TRBD1. The germline V gene encodes CDR1 SNHLY and CDR2 FYNNEI. With 7 bases clipped from V and 3 bases from J, the junction kept 4 bases outside the gene matches. This CDR3 spans 15 amino acids. The CDR3 DNA follows: TGTGCCAGCATAGAGGACAGGGGCTATAATTCACCCCTCCACTTT. Translating gives CASIEDRGYNSPLHF. The full variable domain, with the rest looked up from reference TRBV2 and TRBJ1-6, is EPEVTQTPSHQVTQMGQEVILRCVPISNHLYFYWYRQILGQKVEFLVSFYNNEISEKSEIFDDQFSVERPDGSNFTLKIRSTKLEDSAMYFCASIEDRGYNSPLHFGNGTRLTVT.

This clone was counted a few times. The gene calls are TRBV5-6 and TRBJ2-3; D not certain. V was pared by 3 bases and J by 6 bases, with 11 bases between. Germline CDR1 and CDR2: SGHDT and YYEEEE. This CDR3 region has 13 residues. The CDR3: CASSSFVGDTQYF. As DNA, the CDR3 is TGTGCCAGCAGCTCTTTCGTCGGGGATACGCAGTATTTT.

With respect to this clone: At one end, the junction sequence differs from germline, possibly due to a read error. Within the sample, other DNA sequences also encode this same CDR3. The chain joins TRBV15 to TRBJ1-1; no clear D. Germline V CDR1 and CDR2: LNHNV, YYDKDF (reference sequence). The CDR3 contains 15 residues. The CDR3, as DNA: TGTGCCACCAGCAGAGATCACAGTATGAACACCGAAGCTTTCTTT. This gives the protein CATSRDHSMNTEAFF.

The chain uses TRBV2 and TRBJ1-2; D gene uncertain. The length of the CDR3 is 12 residues. Germline CDR1 is SNHLY and CDR2 is FYNNEI. Trimming took 8 bases from V and 2 from J, leaving 9 bases between them. In nucleotides, the CDR3 is TGTGCCAGCTCCGCGGCGAACTATGGCTACACCTTC. Translated: CASSAANYGYTF. The variable domain in full, with the rest retrieved from reference TRBV2 and TRBJ1-2, is EPEVTQTPSHQVTQMGQEVILRCVPISNHLYFYWYRQILGQKVEFLVSFYNNEISEKSEIFDDQFSVERPDGSNFTLKIRSTKLEDSAMYFCASSAANYGYTFGSGTRLTVV.

In its sample, this clone was seen a few times. The gene calls are TRBV28 and TRBJ2-1; D perhaps matches TRBD2 (6 bases). Trimming left V 5 bases short and J 2 bases short, with 13 bases between. The CDR3 length is 15 residues. Germline loops: CDR1 MDHEN, CDR2 SYDVKM. CDR3 amino acids: CASSRWRETYNEQFF. The CDR3 DNA follows: TGTGCCAGCAGTCGTTGGCGGGAAACCTACAATGAGCAGTTCTTC.

V is TRBV10-2 and J is TRBJ2-1; weak D call: TRBD2 (5 bases). The V gene's germline CDR1 is WSHSY and CDR2 SAAADI. With 3 bases removed from V and 0 bases from J, the gap between germline ends came to 9 bases. CDR3 length: 15 residues. The CDR3: CASSDRRGSYNEQFF. For the CDR3, the DNA is TGCGCCAGCAGTGATCGACGGGGCTCCTACAATGAGCAGTTCTTC.

This chain links TRBV10-3 with TRBJ2-3; 7 nucleotides match TRBD1. Germline CDR1 and CDR2: ENHRY and SYGVKD. CDR3 length: 15 amino acids. With 5 bases clipped from V and 2 bases from J, the junction kept 7 bases outside the gene matches. CDR3 nucleotide sequence: TGTGCCATCAGTAGCGACAGGGTGAACACAGATACGCAGTATTTT. It specifies CAISSDRVNTDTQYF.

In regard to this clone: Its ends do not fully match the called genes, so a read error is possible. This sequence joins TRBV7-9 and TRBJ2-7; D is unclear. This CDR3 comprises 12 residues. The germline V gene encodes CDR1 SEHNR and CDR2 FQNEAQ (reference sequence). CDR3 sequence: CSSTLTGYEQYF. The CDR3 nucleotides are TGTTCCAGCACCTTGACGGGCTACGAGCAGTACTTC.

The V call is TRBV7-2, the J call TRBJ1-4, with D possibly being TRBD1 (6 bases). Germline assignment: CDR1 SGHTA and CDR2 FQGNSA. The germline V and J ends were trimmed by 0 bases and 8 bases, with 13 bases remaining between them. CDR3 length: 15 amino acids. Written as DNA, the CDR3 is TGTGCCAGCAGCTTAGCAGGGGGGAGGGAGGAAAAACTGTTTTTT. Its protein is CASSLAGGREEKLFF.

The chain carries TRBV5-6 and TRBJ1-1, with 9 nucleotides matching TRBD1. V dropped 2 bases and J dropped 2; count of bases not matched to a gene: 4. The CDR3 extends over 15 amino acids. Germline V CDR1 and CDR2: SGHDT, YYEEEE. CDR3 DNA sequence: TGTGCCAGCAGCTTCCCGGGACAGGGTAACACTGAAGCTTTCTTT. As protein: CASSFPGQGNTEAFF. Variable domain in full (rest from reference TRBV5-6 and TRBJ1-1): DAGVTQSPTHLIKTRGQQVTLRCSPKSGHDTVSWYQQALGQGPQFIFQYYEEEERQRGNFPDRFSGHQFPNYSSELNVNALLLGDSALYLCASSFPGQGNTEAFFGQGTRLTVV.

Notes on this clone: Its ends do not fully match the called genes, so a read error is possible. The chain uses TRBV5-1 and TRBJ1-2; D remains ambiguous. The germline CDR1 and CDR2 sequences are SGHRS and YFSETQ. The CDR3 has 14 amino acids. The CDR3 sequence is CASSRNGANYGYPF. For the CDR3, the DNA is TGCGCCAGCTCCCGAAACGGAGCGAACTATGGCTACCCCTTC. Full variable domain (outside the CDR3, taken from reference TRBV5-1 and TRBJ1-2): KAGVTQTPRYLIKTRGQQVTLSCSPISGHRSVSWYQQTPGQGLQFLFEYFSETQRNKGNFPGRFSGRQFSNSRSEMNVSTLELGDSALYLCASSRNGANYGYPFGSGTRLTVV.

This rearrangement joins TRBV7-2 to TRBJ1-1; no clear D. Germline V gene lookup returns CDR1 SGHTA and CDR2 FQGNSA. The CDR3 has 14 amino acids. Trimming left V 7 bases short and J 1 base short, with 13 bases between. CDR3 nucleotide sequence: TGTGCCAGCACCCCCTGGGAGGGGAACACTGAAGCTTTCTTT. Protein product: CASTPWEGNTEAFF.

J is TRBJ1-2 and V is TRBV7-9; 7 bases match TRBD1. The CDR3 runs to 14 residues. J was trimmed by 8 bases and V by 2 bases; bases with no gene match: 8. Germline-derived CDR1 and CDR2 are SEHNR and FQNEAQ (reference sequence). Here the CDR3 DNA reads TGTGCCAGCAGCTTACAGACAGGGCGAGGCGGCTACACCTTC. Its protein product is CASSLQTGRGGYTF. Based on the CDR3 plus reference TRBV7-9 and TRBJ1-2, the full variable domain is DTGVSQNPRHKITKRGQNVTFRCDPISEHNRLYWYRQTLGQGPEFLTYFQNEAQLEKSRLLSDRFSAERPKGSFSTLEIQRTEQGDSAMYLCASSLQTGRGGYTFGSGTRLTVV.

As DNA, the CDR3 is TGTGCCAGCAGTCCCGGGACAGGGTATAGCAATCAGCCCCAGCATTTT. Translated, it gives CASSPGTGYSNQPQHF. The V gene is TRBV28, the J gene TRBJ1-5; the match to TRBD1 covers 9 bases. Germline CDR1 and CDR2: MDHEN and SYDVKM. The CDR3 is 16 residues long. V trimming: 5 bases; J trimming: 0 bases; junction bases outside the gene matches: 5.